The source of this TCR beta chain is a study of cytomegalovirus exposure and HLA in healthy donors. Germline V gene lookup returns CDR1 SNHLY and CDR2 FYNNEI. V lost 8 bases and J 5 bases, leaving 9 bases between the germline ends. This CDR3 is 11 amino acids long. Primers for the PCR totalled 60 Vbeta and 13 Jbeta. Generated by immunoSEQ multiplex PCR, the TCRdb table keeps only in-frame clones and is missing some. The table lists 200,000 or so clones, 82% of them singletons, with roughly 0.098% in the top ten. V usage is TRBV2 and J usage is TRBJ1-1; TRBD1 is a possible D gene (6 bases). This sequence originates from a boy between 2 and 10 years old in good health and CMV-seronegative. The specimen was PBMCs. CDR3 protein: CASLRGTEAFF. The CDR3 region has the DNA TGTGCCAGCCTCAGGGGAACTGAAGCTTTCTTT. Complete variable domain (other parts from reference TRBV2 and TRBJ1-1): EPEVTQTPSHQVTQMGQEVILRCVPISNHLYFYWYRQILGQKVEFLVSFYNNEISEKSEIFDDQFSVERPDGSNFTLKIRSTKLEDSAMYFCASLRGTEAFFGQGTRLTVV.